The rows below give T cell receptor beta chains drawn from one sample of a study of beta chain features in type 1 diabetes. TCRdb's copy holds only in-frame clones and misses some; the assay was immunoSEQ multiplex PCR. This sample has 970,000 or so clones, with 15% to 20% found just once. Sample: naive CD4+ T cells from blood. All receptors derive from a woman younger than 35 in good health. CDR3s include the opening cysteine and the closing phenylalanine or tryptophan. The D gene is left open where the match is weak. A row's size may be missing; if present it is once, few, many or a size class.

CDR3aa,CDR3nt,v_gene,abundance,j_gene,d_gene
CASRRLAGVSGTDTQYF,TGTGCCAGCAGACGACTAGCGGGAGTTTCTGGCACAGATACGCAGTATTTT,TRBV27,NA,TRBJ2-3,TRBD2
CASARGAGITDTQYF,TGTGCCAGCGCGCGGGGAGCAGGGATCACAGATACGCAGTATTTT,TRBV27,NA,TRBJ2-3,NA
CASSLGLGNTEAFF,TGTGCCAGCAGCTTAGGGCTGGGTAACACTGAAGCTTTCTTT,TRBV11-2,NA,TRBJ1-1,NA
CASSFRGSSYNEQFF,TGTGCCAGCAGCTTTCGCGGAAGCTCCTACAATGAGCAGTTCTTC,TRBV7-9,few,TRBJ2-1,NA
CASSVDGRVSTDTQYF,TGTGCCAGCAGCGTTGACGGGAGGGTTAGCACAGATACGCAGTATTTT,TRBV5-4,few,TRBJ2-3,TRBD2
CAWSGRGGGTQYF,TGTGCCTGGAGTGGGCGGGGAGGGGGTACGCAGTATTTT,TRBV30,NA,TRBJ2-3,NA
CASSLELYGYTF,TGTGCCAGCAGCTTAGAGCTCTATGGCTACACCTTC,TRBV7-9,few,TRBJ1-2,NA
CATSRDFGTSLYNEQFF,TGTGCCACCAGCAGAGATTTCGGGACTAGTCTCTACAATGAGCAGTTCTTC,TRBV15,few,TRBJ2-1,TRBD2
CASSPAAANTEAFF,TGTGCCAGCTCCCCGGCGGCGGCGAACACTGAAGCTTTCTTT,TRBV18,NA,TRBJ1-1,NA
CASSEGRGRGYEQYF,TGTGCCAGCAGTGAAGGGCGGGGCCGCGGGTACGAGCAGTACTTC,TRBV2,NA,TRBJ2-7,NA
CASKPNSGRKVQYF,TGTGCCAGCAAACCAAATAGCGGGAGGAAGGTCCAGTACTTC,TRBV28,few,TRBJ2-5,TRBD2
CASSLGQGSMYGYTF,TGTGCCAGCAGCTTGGGACAGGGTAGTATGTATGGCTACACCTTC,TRBV7-2,NA,TRBJ1-2,TRBD1